Only a few counts were recorded for the clone carrying this T cell receptor beta chain. Its antigen is not known. TCRdb redid the calling of the 5' RACE reads with MiXCR, one entry per CDR3 protein. The repertoire includes hundreds of thousands of distinct CDR3 sequences, approximately 24% of them detected once, and 7.5% to 10% sits in the top ten. This CDR3 spans 14 amino acids. CDR1 is SGHRS and CDR2 is YFSETQ in the germline V gene. The V end was cut by 3 bases, the J end by 5 bases, with 11 bases between. The sample is drawn from a study of T-cell memory formation after mild COVID-19. Across the study: The two donors had largely donor-specific TCR clusters.

Study-level points and caveats: Chiefly within CM and EM were the contracting CD4+ clones; CD8+ ones were within EMRA. Confirmation was lacking for SARS-CoV-2 specificity of second-wave clones that peaked on day 37. Later expanders leaned CD4+, whereas day 15 to 85 contracting clones were balanced CD4/CD8.

The chain couples TRBV5-1 to TRBJ1-4; no reliable D call. Sequencing used PBMCs or a T cell subset sorted from them (not recorded which). This TCR was recovered from an adult woman who had mild COVID-19 (a few samples of this study predate the infection). Cell type and time point are not known. This chain's CDR3 is CASSSGGGNEKLFF. The CDR3 DNA sequence: TGCGCCAGCAGCTCAGGAGGCGGAAATGAAAAACTGTTTTTT.